This T cell receptor (beta chain) is from a study of T cell responses to AZD1222 COVID-19 vaccine (dated by TCRdb to about 2021). Regarding the complete study: TCR sequencing was performed for about 250 trial participants, of whom some 200 were given two doses of AZD1222 and approximately 26 were given two doses of MenACWY control vaccine. Trial participants were enrolled into age subgroups of 18-55, 56-69 and 70-plus years, which contained around 150, 29 and 61 TCR-sequenced participants, respectively. Beyond this particular receptor, the publication reports: Vaccine-associated CD4 TCRs spanned the whole spike protein, with dominant responses in regions 160-218 and 743-854. Participants were mostly white British and included more females than males, and it was suggested by the authors that clonal diversity may have been underestimated. No day 14 peak-response samples were available, so repertoires were characterized only after the peak T cell response. Only five or six AZD1222 recipients were SARS-CoV-2 seropositive at baseline, limiting conclusions about previously exposed vaccinees. The 56-69-year group was small, and its depth increase did not reach significance, likely because of low power. Spike-specific TCR breadth and depth rose significantly after two AZD1222 doses compared with day 0 and with MenACWY recipients. Nearly half of unique spike-specific TCRs reportedly recognized epitopes outside regions mutated in the B.1.351 and B.1.1.7 variants.

A note on this clone: Its antigen is unknown. Qualities for individual bases were not recorded, and no much larger clone is one base off.

V drops 5 bases and J drops 2 bases, leaving 13 bases in between. Sequences MDHEN (CDR1) and SYDVKM (CDR2) are obtained from the germline V gene. The cysteine opens and the phenylalanine closes a CDR3 of 14 amino acids. The DNA shown is the 42-base CDR3, in frame from base 1. The CDR3 regions of human TCRbeta chains were analyzed by immunosequencing. As for the original processing: TCRs in the repertoires were compared against a reference library of SARS-CoV-2-specific TCRs that had been generated with the MIRA antigen-specificity platform. Breadth meant the fraction of unique TCRs that were SARS-CoV-2-associated, whereas depth meant the fraction of total T cells that were SARS-CoV-2-associated. Using the MIRA data, every spike-specific TCR was mapped to the spike region that the TCR reacted to and assigned to either a CD4 or a CD8 class. Log10-transformed breadth and depth values were compared by one-way ANOVA with Sidak's multiple comparisons tests. Here the immuneACCESS table is served through TCRdb, limited to in-frame sequences with V and J called. Missing clones are a known gap in these copies; in checked studies unresolved V genes cover under half, and the rest lacks a known reason. V and J calls and clone size come straight from that table; D and trimming were deduced from the DNA. The sample records approximately 100,000 clones, approximately 90% of which are singletons. Around 2.3% of the sample goes to the ten largest clones.

The time point label, as the study defines it: about 28 days (+/-7) after the second vaccine dose. AZD1222 recipients given second doses at about 4 weeks or at about 12 weeks were pooled, since spike-specific TCR depth and breadth were not found to differ between the two schedules. Samples from vaccinated people were obtained from the UK trials COV001 and COV002, which included a single-blind randomized controlled phase 2/3 trial of AZD1222 (ChAdOx1 nCoV-19) in healthy adults. For TCRbeta chain sequencing, PBMC samples were collected from trial participants at day 0 and at day 28 after the second dose.

The sample in question was peripheral blood, obtained 28 days after the second AZD1222 dose. Recombination connected TRBV28 to TRBJ2-7, with the D segment identity uncertain. The sequence came from an adult who received the AZD1222 COVID-19 vaccine. The DNA sequence reads TGTGCCAGCAGTCCCGCCGGAGTTCCCTACGAGCAGTACTTC. Its translation reads: CASSPAGVPYEQYF.